The 16 T cell receptor beta chains below come from one sample, sequenced in a study of blood T cell repertoires in COVID-19. Generated by immunoSEQ multiplex PCR, the TCRdb table keeps only in-frame clones and is missing some. The top ten clones hold around 5% of a sample with approximately 150,000 clones, 75% to 90% of them seen once. The sample taken for sequencing was PBMCs or T cells enriched from blood (not recorded which). These receptors came from a man between 65 and 80 years old who had been exposed to COVID-19.

The V call is TRBV7-2, the J call TRBJ2-1, with 10 bases fitting TRBD2. CDR1 and CDR2 from the germline V gene are SGHTA and FQGNSA. Trimming cost V 1 base and J 0 bases; bases outside gene matches: 6. The CDR3 sequence is 18 residues long. Here the CDR3 DNA reads TGTGCCAGCAGCTTAGTTGGTAGCGGGAGGAGCTCCTACAATGAGCAGTTCTTC. This gives the protein CASSLVGSGRSSYNEQFF.

This chain joins TRBV18 and TRBJ2-7, with D maybe TRBD1 (6 bases). The CDR3 consists of 14 residues. CDR1 and CDR2 from the germline V gene are KGHSH and LQKENI. The V end was cut by 5 bases, the J end by 3 bases, with 14 bases between. The CDR3 DNA follows: TGTGCCAGCTCAGCCACGCAGGGGAACTACGAGCAGTACTTC. Its protein is CASSATQGNYEQYF.

This chain uses TRBV6-2 or TRBV6-3 with TRBJ1-1; 7 nucleotides agree with TRBD1. With 2 bases clipped from V and 7 bases from J, the junction kept 13 bases outside the gene matches. There are 16 residues in the CDR3. CDR1 and CDR2 (germline): MNHEY, SVGEGT. DNA of the CDR3: TGTGCCAGCAGTTACATGGGACAGCCGAGCACCTATGAAGCTTTCTTT. Translating it yields CASSYMGQPSTYEAFF.

The chain is built from TRBV28 and TRBJ1-1; D is possibly TRBD1 (5 bases). The CDR3 contains 15 residues. V was shortened by 7 bases and J by 5 bases, with 20 bases between the two germline ends. From germline, CDR1 is MDHEN and CDR2 SYDVKM. CDR3 region: CASTPWRGRATEAFF. CDR3 nucleotides: TGTGCCAGCACTCCTTGGCGGGGCAGGGCGACTGAAGCTTTCTTT.

This chain links TRBV10-3 with TRBJ2-1; TRBD2 matches 12 bases. Germline CDR1 reads ENHRY; CDR2 reads SYGVKD. CDR3 size: 14 residues. V trimming: 9 bases; J trimming: 8 bases; junction bases outside the gene matches: 8. The CDR3 spells CAIGGTSGSDEQFF. The CDR3 coding sequence is TGTGCCATTGGCGGGACTAGCGGGTCGGATGAGCAGTTCTTC.

This chain joins TRBV7-2 and TRBJ1-1, with a tentative D call TRBD1 (6 bases). There are 16 residues in the CDR3. CDR1 SGHTA and CDR2 FQGNSA come from the germline V gene. Trimming pared 4 bases from V and 0 bases from J, leaving 15 bases between. Here the CDR3 reads CASSSLGGQMNTEAFF. CDR3 in DNA: TGTGCCAGCAGCTCCCTCGGGGGGCAGATGAACACTGAAGCTTTCTTT.

The gene calls are TRBV28 and TRBJ1-1; 7 positions match TRBD1. Germline trimming cut 4 bases from V and 1 base from J; bases unmatched to any gene: 9. The CDR3 covers 16 residues. CDR1 is MDHEN, CDR2 SYDVKM, per germline. Written as DNA, the CDR3 is TGTGCCAGCAGTTCCCTCCTTAGGACAGGGAACACTGAAGCTTTCTTT. Protein product: CASSSLLRTGNTEAFF.

The CDR3 DNA follows: TGTGCCAGCAGCCAAAACCCGGTCCCGGGAGCTGGAAACACCATATATTTT. Encoded protein: CASSQNPVPGAGNTIYF. V gene TRBV3-1 (or the pseudogene TRBV3-2) combines with J gene TRBJ1-3; D gene ambiguous. Germline V gene data show CDR1 as LGHDT and CDR2 as YNNKEL (reference sequence). CDR3 length: 17 amino acids. V was cut by 2 bases and J by 2 bases, with 16 bases left in between.

This clone was seen just once. The rearrangement links TRBV3-1 (or the pseudogene TRBV3-2) to TRBJ1-3; 7 nucleotides agree with TRBD1. Germline V gene lookup returns CDR1 LGHDT and CDR2 YNNKEL (reference sequence). J lost 4 bases, V lost 0 bases, and 6 bases had no gene match. The CDR3 covers 16 residues. The CDR3 DNA is TGTGCCAGCAGCCAAGATGGGGTGACAGGGGGAAACACCATATATTTT. This encodes CASSQDGVTGGNTIYF.

In regard to this clone: This sample includes further DNA sequences coding for the same CDR3. J is TRBJ1-3 and V is TRBV7-2, with D possibly TRBD1 on 6 matching bases. The CDR3 runs to 12 residues. V was shortened by 5 bases and J by 6 bases, with 8 bases between the two germline ends. CDR1 and CDR2 from the germline V gene are SGHTA and FQGNSA. CDR3 in amino acids: CASSPGVNTIYF. CDR3 bases: TGTGCCAGCAGCCCAGGGGTAAACACCATATATTTT.

The CDR3 nucleotides read TGTGCCAGCAGCGGAGGTTTTATGAACACTGAAGCTTTCTTT. It encodes CASSGGFMNTEAFF. The chain employs TRBV7-2 and TRBJ1-1; D not certain. Per the germline V gene, CDR1 is SGHTA and CDR2 is FQGNSA. V lost 5 bases and J lost 0, with 10 bases in between. CDR3 length equals 14 residues.

This clone has only a few counts. The V gene is TRBV18, the J gene TRBJ2-2; tentative D call: TRBD2 (6 bases). Germline V CDR1 and CDR2: KGHSH, LQKENI. V lost 1 base and J 3 bases, leaving 12 bases between the germline ends. The CDR3 consists of 16 residues. The chain's CDR3 is CASSPRAGGDTGELFF. The CDR3 region has the DNA TGTGCCAGCTCACCACGGGCAGGAGGGGACACCGGGGAGCTGTTTTTT. Full variable domain (remainder filled in from reference TRBV18 and TRBJ2-2): NAGVMQNPRHLVRRRGQEARLRCSPMKGHSHVYWYRQLPEEGLKFMVYLQKENIIDESGMPKERFSAEFPKEGPSILRIQQVVRGDSAAYFCASSPRAGGDTGELFFGEGSRLTVL.

This clone was seen just once. This chain links TRBV11-2 with TRBJ2-1, with 7 bases matching TRBD2. J lost 5 bases, V lost 4 bases, and 5 bases had no gene match. Germline V gene data show CDR1 as SGHAT and CDR2 as FQNNGV. This CDR3 has 14 residues. Written as DNA, the CDR3 is TGTGCCAGCAGCTGGGGGACTACCAACAATGAGCAGTTCTTC. The encoded protein is CASSWGTTNNEQFF.

The genes are TRBV19 and TRBJ2-7, with 9 bases that match TRBD1. Unmatched junction bases numbered 9, after V lost 6 bases and J lost 6 bases. The CDR3 totals 14 residues. Germline V gives CDR1 LNHDA, CDR2 SQIVND (reference sequence). The CDR3: CASRGTGRLGEQYF. The CDR3 DNA reads as TGTGCCAGTAGGGGGACAGGGCGGCTGGGCGAGCAGTACTTC.

The rearrangement links TRBV4-3 to TRBJ1-4, with 7 bases identical to TRBD1. This CDR3 has 15 residues. Germline assignment: CDR1 LGHNA and CDR2 YSLEER. The ends lost 4 bases at V and 0 bases at J; junction bases unmatched: 2. CDR3 nucleotide sequence: TGCGCCAGCAGCCTTGACAGGGCAACTAATGAAAAACTGTTTTTT. Translation: CASSLDRATNEKLFF.

This chain links TRBV6-5 with TRBJ2-2; 8 bases are shared with TRBD1. V trimming: 6 bases; J trimming: 7 bases; junction bases outside the gene matches: 4. Germline CDR1 reads MNHEY; CDR2 reads SVGAGI. The CDR3 has 13 amino acids. CDR3 region: CASRDRVFGELFF. DNA of the CDR3: TGTGCCAGCAGGGACAGGGTTTTCGGGGAGCTGTTTTTT.